This T cell receptor beta chain was found in a study of T-cell reconstitution after alpha-beta-depleted transplantation in children. Preparation of the TCRbeta library involved a method that used unique molecular identifiers. TCRdb recomputed calls from the PCR reads with MiXCR, one row per CDR3 protein. The sample includes fewer than 700,000 distinct CDR3 sequences, about an eighth seen only once; the top ten take about 2.2%. This clonotype has a handful of counts. The sequence was collected from a male patient under 18 who had a stem cell transplant for acute myeloid leukemia, so the T cells may come from the graft donor. Sample: PBMCs, mostly from graft donor cells, taken 360 days after TCRalphabeta/CD19-depleted stem cell transplant.

CDR3 amino acids: CASSFWTSNMPGELFF. CDR3 nucleotide sequence: TGTGCCAGCAGTTTTTGGACTAGTAATATGCCCGGGGAGCTGTTTTTT. This chain links TRBV12-3 or TRBV12-4 with TRBJ2-2, with TRBD2 matching over 7 bases. V was pared by 3 bases and J by 6 bases, with 10 bases of the junction left unmatched. The CDR3 sequence is 16 residues long.